The rows below give T cell receptor beta chains drawn from one sample of a study of T cell responses to AZD1222 COVID-19 vaccine. The table came from immunoSEQ multiplex PCR; TCRdb's copy has only in-frame clones and leaves some out. The data contain more than 250,000 clones, roughly 93% of them singletons. The source material was peripheral blood, sampled on day 0 of AZD1222 vaccination. Source of these receptors: an adult in good health. The CDR3 runs from the conserved cysteine through the conserved F or W. D genes are given only for firm matches. Where a row states a size, it is once, few, many or the class of an expanded clone; other rows omit it.

abundance,j_gene,d_gene,v_gene,CDR3aa,CDR3nt
NA,TRBJ1-3,TRBD1,TRBV5-1,CASSLTGDSGNTIYF,TGCGCCAGCAGCTTAACAGGGGACTCTGGAAACACCATATATTTT
NA,TRBJ2-5,NA,TRBV10-3,CAISRSGPETQYF,TGTGCCATCAGCCGATCAGGGCCCGAGACCCAGTACTTC
NA,TRBJ1-2,NA,TRBV6-5,CASSPGGGGYTF,TGTGCCAGCTCCCCGGGAGGAGGGGGCTACACCTTC
NA,TRBJ2-7,NA,TRBV10-3,CAISGREPVGEQYF,TGTGCCATCAGTGGTAGGGAGCCCGTGGGGGAGCAGTACTTC
NA,TRBJ1-1,TRBD1,TRBV7-8,CASTITGTGPLNTEAFF,TGTGCCAGCACCATTACCGGGACAGGCCCTTTGAACACTGAAGCTTTCTTT
NA,TRBJ2-5,NA,TRBV4-2,CASSQGTLQETQYF,TGTGCCAGCAGCCAAGGGACACTACAAGAGACCCAGTACTTC
NA,TRBJ2-1,NA,TRBV20-1,CSASGDQRGNEQFF,TGCAGTGCTAGTGGGGACCAGCGAGGGAATGAGCAGTTCTTC
NA,TRBJ2-2,NA,TRBV12-3/TRBV12-4,CASSLAITGELFF,TGTGCCAGCAGTTTAGCTATCACCGGGGAGCTGTTTTTT
NA,TRBJ2-7,NA,TRBV3-1/TRBV3-2,CASSQEPGAYEQYF,TGTGCCAGCAGCCAAGAGCCAGGGGCCTACGAGCAGTACTTC
once,TRBJ2-2,TRBD2,TRBV3-1/TRBV3-2,CASKSGKASYTGELFF,TGTGCCAGCAAGAGCGGGAAGGCCTCCTACACCGGGGAGCTGTTTTTT
NA,TRBJ2-1,NA,TRBV4-2,CASSPDYTYNEQFF,TGTGCCAGCAGCCCGGACTACACCTACAATGAGCAGTTCTTC
NA,TRBJ1-1,TRBD1,TRBV19,CASRDRANTEAFF,TGTGCCAGTAGGGACAGGGCCAACACTGAAGCTTTCTTT
NA,TRBJ2-1,TRBD2,TRBV5-1,CASSSVSGVYEQFF,TGCGCCAGCAGCTCGGTTAGCGGGGTATATGAGCAGTTCTTC
NA,TRBJ1-1,NA,TRBV5-1,CASSLSSNTEAFF,TGCGCCAGCAGCTTGTCGTCGAACACTGAAGCTTTCTTT
NA,TRBJ2-6,NA,TRBV4-3,CASSQVWTSGANVLTF,TGCGCCAGCAGCCAAGTCTGGACCTCCGGGGCCAACGTCCTGACTTTC
NA,TRBJ1-5,NA,TRBV28,CASSSKGWFLAPQHF,TGTGCCAGCAGTTCTAAGGGATGGTTTTTAGCGCCCCAGCATTTT
NA,TRBJ1-1,NA,TRBV27,CASRKGQNTEAFF,TGTGCCAGCAGGAAGGGACAGAACACTGAAGCTTTCTTT
NA,TRBJ2-3,TRBD2,TRBV2,CASSRLAGAPSTDTQYF,TGTGCCAGCAGCAGACTAGCGGGAGCCCCCAGCACAGATACGCAGTATTTT
NA,TRBJ1-5,TRBD1,TRBV25-1,CASSGQGEVDQPQHF,TGTGCCAGCAGTGGACAGGGGGAAGTTGATCAGCCCCAGCATTTT
NA,TRBJ2-1,NA,TRBV11-2,CASTSVGSPSSYNEQFF,TGTGCCAGCACCTCCGTGGGTTCCCCGAGCTCCTACAATGAGCAGTTCTTC
NA,TRBJ1-2,NA,TRBV30,CAWTTQPAGLGYGYTF,TGTGCCTGGACCACTCAACCCGCGGGGCTGGGGTATGGCTACACCTTC
once,TRBJ2-7,NA,TRBV11-2,CASSLAGREQYF,TGTGCCAGCAGCTTAGCAGGAAGGGAGCAGTACTTC
NA,TRBJ2-7,TRBD2,TRBV29-1,CSVLLADKYEQYF,TGCAGCGTTTTACTAGCGGATAAATACGAGCAGTACTTC
NA,TRBJ2-1,NA,TRBV6-5,CASRPDFTRNEQFF,TGTGCCAGCAGACCTGACTTTACCCGCAATGAGCAGTTCTTC
NA,TRBJ1-1,NA,TRBV24-1,CATSDFTNTEAFF,TGTGCCACCAGTGATTTCACGAACACTGAAGCTTTCTTT
few,TRBJ2-5,TRBD2,TRBV3-1/TRBV3-2,CASSQEPSGRETQYF,TGTGCCAGCAGCCAAGAACCTAGCGGGAGAGAGACCCAGTACTTC
NA,TRBJ1-3,NA,TRBV28,CASHRYGNTIYF,TGTGCCAGCCACAGGTACGGAAACACCATATATTTT